The 4 T cell receptor beta chains below were found in one sample sequenced in a study of T cell changes during pregnancy in multiple sclerosis (dated by TCRdb to about 2019). The method was the immunoSEQ multiplex PCR assay. This is the immuneACCESS table as TCRdb keeps it, with only in-frame sequences that have V and J called. A part of the clones is gone; compared with another copy, unresolved V genes explain less than half, and the rest is unexplained. The sample has tens of thousands of clones on record, around 93% of them singletons. Roughly 2.2% of the sample comes from the top ten. This specimen consisted of peripheral blood, obtained in the third trimester of pregnancy. Receptors were obtained from a female donor with multiple sclerosis, enrolled in a pregnancy study.

The V and J genes are TRBV29-1 and TRBJ2-5; weak D call: TRBD1 (6 bases). The germline V and J ends were trimmed by 2 bases and 2 bases, with 12 bases remaining between them. Germline V CDR1 and CDR2: SQVTM, ANQGSEA. There are 14 residues in the CDR3. The CDR3 sequence: CSVEIRDNQETQYF. The CDR3, as DNA: TGCAGCGTTGAAATCCGGGACAATCAAGAGACCCAGTACTTC.

V gene TRBV5-4 combines with J gene TRBJ1-4; perhaps TRBD1 as D (5 bases). The germline V and J ends were trimmed by 1 base and 3 bases, with 10 bases remaining between them. The CDR3 sequence is 15 residues long. The germline gives CDR1 SGHNT, CDR2 YYREEE (reference sequence). The CDR3 loop is CASSLWGTSNEKLFF. CDR3 nucleotide sequence: TGTGCCAGCAGCTTGTGGGGGACTTCTAATGAAAAACTGTTTTTT.

CDR3 amino acids: CASSQDAVVANVLTF. In DNA, the CDR3 is TGCGCCAGCAGCCAAGATGCGGTGGTGGCCAACGTCCTGACTTTC. V is TRBV4-3 and J is TRBJ2-6; D is unresolved. Germline V gene sequence: CDR1 LGHNA, CDR2 YSLEER. Trimming shortened V by 0 bases and J by 6 bases, and 9 bases separated the two germline ends. CDR3 size: 15 residues.

This clone came up once. V and J are TRBV4-3 and TRBJ2-4; D is uncertain. Germline lookup yields CDR1 LGHNA and CDR2 YSLEER. There are 16 residues in the CDR3. Trimming left V 0 bases short and J 7 bases short, with 16 bases between. The CDR3 region has the DNA TGCGCCAGCAGCCAAGAGGATGCCCCGAGGCGGAACATTCAGTACTTC. It is translated as CASSQEDAPRRNIQYF.